Listed here are 17 T cell receptor beta chains from one sample, sequenced in a study of cytomegalovirus exposure and HLA in healthy donors. The protocol was immunoSEQ multiplex PCR, while the TCRdb copy is restricted to in-frame clones and leaves out a portion. The sample gives about 150,000 clones, roughly 89% of which show up once; around 3.4% is in the top ten. The sequenced material came from PBMCs. These receptor sequences come from a woman in her late teens or twenties in good health and CMV-seropositive.

This clone has just one count. V and J are TRBV5-1 and TRBJ1-4; the match to TRBD1 covers 7 bases. This CDR3 has 15 amino acids. After removal of 0 bases from V and 7 bases from J, the junction contained 6 bases not matched to a gene. The germline V gene encodes CDR1 SGHRS and CDR2 YFSETQ. This chain's CDR3 is CASSLGTGNGEKLFF. Written as DNA, the CDR3 is TGCGCCAGCAGCTTGGGGACAGGTAACGGTGAAAAACTGTTTTTT.

This chain connects TRBV6-4 to TRBJ2-1; 9 bases map to TRBD2. V lost 3 bases, J lost 6 bases, and 6 bases stayed unmatched. In germline, CDR1 is MRHNA, CDR2 SNTAGT. CDR3 length: 15 residues. CDR3 nucleotide sequence: TGTGCCAGCAGTGAAGTAGCGGGAGACGGCAATGAGCAGTTCTTC. This sequence encodes CASSEVAGDGNEQFF.

The chain has TRBV2 and TRBJ2-7; TRBD2 aligns across 7 bases. In germline, CDR1 is SNHLY, CDR2 FYNNEI. V gave up 0 bases and J gave up 7 bases; unmatched junction bases: 9. There are 15 residues in the CDR3. CDR3 residues: CASSEAHSLGGEQYF. The CDR3 DNA is TGTGCCAGCAGTGAAGCGCACTCCTTGGGGGGGGAGCAGTACTTC. The full variable domain, in which reference TRBV2 and TRBJ2-7 provide the parts outside the CDR3, is EPEVTQTPSHQVTQMGQEVILRCVPISNHLYFYWYRQILGQKVEFLVSFYNNEISEKSEIFDDQFSVERPDGSNFTLKIRSTKLEDSAMYFCASSEAHSLGGEQYFGPGTRLTVT.

V is TRBV9 and J is TRBJ2-1, with D tentatively TRBD2 (6 bases). V was clipped by 4 bases and J by 7 bases, with 15 bases between them. The CDR3 is 14 amino acids. The V gene's germline CDR1 is SGDLS and CDR2 YYNGEE. CDR3: CASSPSVGRNEQFF. The CDR3 DNA reads TGTGCCAGCAGCCCGAGTGTAGGGAGGAATGAGCAGTTCTTC.

This clone was recorded once. J is TRBJ2-5 and V is TRBV5-1; possibly TRBD1 for D (6 bases). Looked up from germline, CDR1 is SGHRS and CDR2 is YFSETQ. There are 14 residues in the CDR3. Deletions cut 1 base from V and 5 bases from J, with 12 bases between. The CDR3 nucleotides read TGCGCCAGCAGCTTGACAGGGTCCAGGGAGACCCAGTACTTC. This codes for CASSLTGSRETQYF.

This rearrangement joins TRBV2 to TRBJ2-1; a possible D gene is TRBD1 (6 bases). The V gene's germline CDR1 is SNHLY and CDR2 FYNNEI. Trimming took 6 bases from V and 2 from J, leaving 11 bases between them. The CDR3 sequence is 14 residues long. CDR3 coding DNA: TGTGCCAGCAGGTGGGGGACAACCTACAATGAGCAGTTCTTC. It codes for CASRWGTTYNEQFF. Complete variable domain (other parts from reference TRBV2 and TRBJ2-1): EPEVTQTPSHQVTQMGQEVILRCVPISNHLYFYWYRQILGQKVEFLVSFYNNEISEKSEIFDDQFSVERPDGSNFTLKIRSTKLEDSAMYFCASRWGTTYNEQFFGPGTRLTVL.

This clone is a singleton in its sample. V is TRBV2 and J is TRBJ2-7; possibly TRBD1 for D (5 bases). The ends were cut back, 6 bases at V and 1 base at J, with 10 bases in the middle. The CDR3 covers 13 residues. Germline loops: CDR1 SNHLY, CDR2 FYNNEI. CDR3 region: CASRTQGSYEQYF. As DNA, the CDR3 is TGTGCCAGCAGGACGCAGGGATCCTACGAGCAGTACTTC.

This chain connects TRBV4-2 to TRBJ2-7, with D maybe TRBD2 (6 bases). Trimming stripped 4 bases from V and 4 bases from J, with 17 bases between. Germline V lookup: CDR1 LGHNA, CDR2 YNFKEQ. This CDR3 region has 15 residues. DNA of the CDR3: TGTGCCAGCAGCCGAGACAGCGCGGGGTCATACGAGCAGTACTTC. Amino acid sequence: CASSRDSAGSYEQYF.

The chain couples TRBV11-1 to TRBJ1-2, with D possibly matching TRBD1 (5 bases). This CDR3 contains 14 residues. Per the germline V gene, CDR1 is SGHAT and CDR2 is FQDESV (reference sequence). The V gene lost 3 bases and the J gene lost 4 bases, with 12 bases spanning the gap. The CDR3 DNA sequence: TGTGCCAGCAGCTTCACAGGCTCCCTCTATGGCTACACCTTC. Encoded protein: CASSFTGSLYGYTF.

The chain is built from TRBV18 and TRBJ1-2; 12 bases agree with TRBD1. Germline CDR1 is KGHSH and CDR2 is LQKENI. This CDR3 contains 15 residues. V lost 8 bases to trimming and J lost 4 bases; unmatched junction nucleotides: 8. The CDR3 is CASAGTGGEIYGYTF. DNA for the CDR3: TGTGCCAGCGCCGGGACAGGGGGCGAGATCTATGGCTACACCTTC.

The rearrangement joins TRBV13 to TRBJ2-7; TRBD2 matches 8 bases. The CDR3 runs 17 residues. Trimming took 5 bases from V and 0 from J; bases not matched to a gene: 12. Germline lookup yields CDR1 PRHDT and CDR2 FYEKMQ (reference sequence). The CDR3 sequence is CASSRGGGAKSSYEQYF. The CDR3 region has the DNA TGTGCCAGCAGCCGGGGGGGAGGCGCGAAAAGCTCCTACGAGCAGTACTTC.

This chain connects TRBV27 to TRBJ2-5; 8 bases match TRBD1. The CDR3 covers 14 residues. Germline V gives CDR1 MNHEY, CDR2 SMNVEV (reference sequence). V lost 5 bases to trimming and J lost 7 bases; unmatched junction nucleotides: 9. The DNA for the CDR3 is TGTGCCAGCAGTGGTGAGACAGGGGCCTGGACCCAGTACTTC. This encodes CASSGETGAWTQYF.

This clone was detected only a few times. This sequence joins TRBV19 and TRBJ2-7; 8 nucleotides line up with TRBD1. V lost 4 bases and J lost 5; bases outside the gene matches: 7. The CDR3 is 14 residues long. The germline gives CDR1 LNHDA, CDR2 SQIVND (reference sequence). The DNA of the CDR3 is TGTGCCAGTAGTAGGGGACAGGAGGCGGACGAGCAGTACTTC. Translation: CASSRGQEADEQYF.

This chain links TRBV30 with TRBJ2-7; a weak D match, TRBD2 (6 bases). The V end lost 2 bases, the J end lost 3 bases, and 8 bases lay between the germline ends. The CDR3 is made up of 12 amino acids. Looked up from germline, CDR1 is GTSNPN and CDR2 is SVGIG (reference sequence). The DNA for the CDR3 is TGTGCCTGGAGTTACGGGAGCTACGAGCAGTACTTC. It is translated as CAWSYGSYEQYF.

The CDR3 region has the DNA TGTGCCAGCAGCCAAGGGTCCCACATGAACACTGAAGCTTTCTTT. The encoded protein is CASSQGSHMNTEAFF. The V call is TRBV14, the J call TRBJ1-1; D is ambiguous. Germline loops: CDR1 SGHDN, CDR2 FVKESK. Trimming left V 1 base short and J 0 bases short, with 9 bases between. The CDR3 length is 15 residues.

The chain joins TRBV6-5 to TRBJ1-2; possibly TRBD1 for D (5 bases). The CDR3 consists of 14 residues. With 2 bases removed from V and 5 bases from J, the gap between germline ends came to 12 bases. Germline CDR1 reads MNHEY; CDR2 reads SVGAGI. This chain's CDR3 is CASSYDRVGYGYTF. The CDR3 nucleotides read TGTGCCAGCAGTTACGACAGAGTCGGTTATGGCTACACCTTC.

V is TRBV7-9 and J is TRBJ2-1; 10 bases are shared with TRBD1. Per the germline V gene, CDR1 is SEHNR and CDR2 is FQNEAQ (reference sequence). The CDR3 has 19 residues. V was clipped by 2 bases and J by 7 bases; unmatched bases: 17. The CDR3 loop is CASSLFSVLIGQGGNEQFF. CDR3 DNA sequence: TGTGCCAGCAGCTTATTTTCGGTCTTGATCGGACAGGGGGGAAATGAGCAGTTCTTC. The full variable domain, with the rest looked up from reference TRBV7-9 and TRBJ2-1, is DTGVSQNPRHKITKRGQNVTFRCDPISEHNRLYWYRQTLGQGPEFLTYFQNEAQLEKSRLLSDRFSAERPKGSFSTLEIQRTEQGDSAMYLCASSLFSVLIGQGGNEQFFGPGTRLTVL.